Listed here are 5 T cell receptor beta chains from one sample, sequenced in a study of T-cell memory formation after mild COVID-19. One entry per CDR3 protein results from TCRdb running MiXCR on the 5' RACE reads. This sample yields hundreds of thousands of distinct CDR3 sequences, of which around 15% are seen a single time; 22% belongs to the top ten. Material for sequencing was PBMCs or a T cell subset sorted from them (not recorded which). These receptors all stem from a man between 18 and 35 years old who had mild COVID-19 (a few samples of this study predate the infection). Cell type and time point are not known.

The chain employs TRBV10-2 and TRBJ1-1, with 8 nucleotides matching TRBD1. CDR1 and CDR2 from the germline V gene are WSHSY and SAAADI. The CDR3 contains 13 residues. V gave up 9 bases and J gave up 3 bases; unmatched junction bases: 6. CDR3 loop: CASQQGGDTEAFF. CDR3 bases: TGCGCCAGTCAACAGGGGGGGGACACTGAAGCTTTCTTT.

This clonotype was seen only a few times. V is TRBV4-3 and J is TRBJ1-1, with 9 positions matching TRBD1. J gave up 3 bases and V 4 bases, and 12 bases lay outside the gene matches. CDR1 is LGHNA and CDR2 is YSLEER in the germline V gene. The CDR3 length is 17 residues. The CDR3 region is CASSPGSGQGGHTEAFF. The CDR3, as DNA: TGCGCCAGCAGCCCAGGCTCGGGACAGGGCGGACACACTGAAGCTTTCTTT.

This chain connects TRBV7-9 to TRBJ2-1; D gene uncertain. CDR3 length equals 14 residues. V was trimmed by 7 bases and J by 6 bases, leaving 16 bases between them. The germline CDR1 and CDR2 sequences are SEHNR and FQNEAQ (reference sequence). This CDR3 is CASMVMGNSNEQFF. CDR3 in DNA: TGTGCCAGCATGGTCATGGGTAATTCCAATGAGCAGTTCTTC.

The sample holds a few counts of this clonotype. The chain uses TRBV5-1 and TRBJ2-3, with TRBD2 as a possible D gene (5 bases). CDR3 length: 15 amino acids. CDR1 and CDR2 from the germline V gene are SGHRS and YFSETQ. The V and J ends lost 1 base and 5 bases respectively, with 14 bases between them. CDR3 sequence: CASSLKGSTQDTQYF. In DNA, the CDR3 is TGCGCCAGCAGCTTGAAAGGGAGCACACAAGATACGCAGTATTTT.

A few counts support this clonotype. V and J are TRBV3-1 and TRBJ2-1; 7 nucleotides agree with TRBD2. CDR3 length equals 13 residues. The V segment lost 4 bases and the J segment 7 bases; nucleotides outside the gene matches: 4. Germline assignment: CDR1 LGHDT and CDR2 YNNKEL (reference sequence). The DNA of the CDR3 is TGTGCCAGCAGCCGGGGGACTATTAATGAGCAGTTCTTC. Its protein product is CASSRGTINEQFF.